The text below deals with one T cell receptor (beta chain). In its sample, this clonotype was seen a few times. The clone's antigen remains unknown. Base qualities are not at hand, and no much larger clone is one base apart. The study deep-sequenced TCR repertoires of sorted CD4+ and CD8+ blood T cells from severe aplastic anemia patients and healthy subjects. Ficoll-Paque density gradient centrifugation was used to isolate peripheral blood mononuclear cells. CD4+ and CD8+ T cells were sorted by FACS or magnetic beads before DNA extraction. These data originate in a study of CD8+CD57+ T cells in acquired aplastic anemia (dated by TCRdb to about 2018). About the study as a whole: A mean of 3.2 ug of DNA, ranging from roughly 0.2 to 27.4 ug, was extracted from sorted CD4+ and CD8+ cells. For healthy donor samples, the average read count was around 9.8 million for CD4+ cells and around 12 million for CD8+ cells. The investigation overall reported the following: Although twenty-nine CD8+ CDR3 sequences were shared by patients and controls, these sequences appeared highly expressed in patients and within the immunodominant clones of patients. No significant difference in CD8+ Simpson's diversity was found between patients and healthy controls (P=0.060).

Genomic DNA was used as template for profiling of TCR beta VDJ combinations and CDR3 sequences. An Illumina HiSeq 2000 was used for TCR repertoire sequencing. Regarding the original processing steps: TRBV/TRBJ rearrangement plots, CDR3 size and DJ length profiles, and Simpson's diversity index were used to assess repertoires. The immunodominant clone was defined as the most abundant DNA sequence in deep sequencing data. CDR3 amino acid sequences were checked for sharing across subjects and were also compared against the VDJdb database and published repertoires. TCRdb reworked the public reads: Q25 trimming with fastp, MiXCR clone assembly, productive beta chains retained. Rows are unified per CDR3 protein, each entry keeping the most common DNA and genes. TCRdb, rather than the study authors, made the V and J calls. The sample table lists about 130,000 distinct CDR3 sequences, 48% of them with a count of one. The biggest ten clones account for about 2.5% of the sample.

The V end loses 0 bases and the J end loses 5 bases, and a stretch of 15 bases separates them. Its CDR3 holds 15 amino acids, cysteine through phenylalanine. Only CDR3 DNA is held: 45 bases, read in frame from base 1. CDR1 and CDR2, looked up from the germline V gene, are SGDLS and YYNGEE. The TCR sequence derives from a human donor in good health, serving as a control. In this chain, TRBV9 is recombined with TRBJ2-7; possibly the D gene is TRBD1, per 5 matching bases. Sequenced input: sorted CD4+, CD8+, or CD8+CD57+ T cells (not recorded which) from PBMCs. This receptor has the CDR3 CASSVGEQVYNEQYF. The DNA is as follows: TGTGCCAGCAGCGTAGGCGAACAGGTTTATAACGAGCAGTACTTC.